These T cell receptor beta chains were read from a single sample in a study of cytomegalovirus exposure and HLA in healthy donors. Only in-frame clones appear in the TCRdb table, and some are missing; sequencing was by immunoSEQ multiplex PCR. The sample yields 75,000 to 80,000 clones, about 78% seen once. Sequenced material: PBMCs. The receptors originated from a woman between 35 and 50 years old in good health and CMV-seropositive. The CDR3 runs from the conserved cysteine through the conserved F or W.

v_call,cdr3_length,j_call,cdr3_aa
TRBV11-2,16,TRBJ1-3,CASSLTLGDFGNTIYF
TRBV7-2,15,TRBJ1-5,CASSLDRDINQPQHF
TRBV5-4,18,TRBJ2-6,CASSLWQGAISGANVLTF
TRBV18,18,TRBJ1-3,CASTPKAPGQGTGNTIYF
TRBV6-5,16,TRBJ1-2,CASSYSIEVPIDGYTF
TRBV19,16,TRBJ2-1,CASSMGDRGLSNEQFF
TRBV13,15,TRBJ2-7,CASSFRQGGVYEQYF
TRBV7-2,13,TRBJ1-5,CASSWSSNQPQHF
TRBV9,10,TRBJ1-2,CASSFHEGAF
TRBV5-4,12,TRBJ2-7,CASSSESYEQYF
TRBV18,17,TRBJ2-2,CASSTYSGGSNTGELFF
TRBV6-5,14,TRBJ2-7,CASRGFSGSSEQYF
TRBV10-3,16,TRBJ2-7,CAISPSVLAGPYEQYF
TRBV30,13,TRBJ2-1,CAWRLAGSGEQFF
TRBV5-4,14,TRBJ1-1,CASSFRGGNTEAFF
TRBV28,15,TRBJ2-3,CASRTLAGFTDTQYF
TRBV6-1,16,TRBJ2-6,CASSVHRGNGANVLTF
TRBV5-1,15,TRBJ1-1,CASSLEGRGRTEAFF
TRBV19,13,TRBJ1-1,CASSTRLNTEAFF
TRBV19,13,TRBJ2-1,CASSMTEYNEQFF
TRBV7-2,15,TRBJ1-5,CASSFLSLSNQPQHF
TRBV7-3,14,TRBJ1-1,CASSKGPGGTEAFF
TRBV9,14,TRBJ1-6,CASSGGQYNSPLHF
TRBV29-1,13,TRBJ1-1,CSVKTGGSTEAFF
TRBV7-3,14,TRBJ2-2,CASSSGLAAGELFF
TRBV7-8,15,TRBJ1-1,CASTTPGVADTEAFF
TRBV7-9,14,TRBJ1-2,CASSLVSGDYGYTF
TRBV27,15,TRBJ2-7,CASSSSSLTGGEQYF